This T cell receptor (beta chain) was identified in a study of blood T cell repertoires in COVID-19. About the research overall: The samples span acute and convalescent COVID-19 from the United States, Italy and Spain. Sources were T cells, B-cell-depleted T cells, or PBMCs; the material itself was cDNA or gDNA.

This clone occurred a few times. The CDR3 has 15 amino acids. Looked up from germline, CDR1 is MNHNS and CDR2 is SASEGT. Trimming cost V 3 bases and J 4 bases; bases outside gene matches: 6. Authors' processing steps: Cell counts per sample came from amplifying reference gene primers. TCRdb keeps only in-frame clones here, not all; method: immunoSEQ multiplex PCR. V, J and clone size are taken as reported in that table, and D and trimming were inferred from the DNA itself. The sample contains about 36,000 clones, approximately 80% of which appear only once. The clonotype was recovered from a man between 60 and 70 years old with active COVID-19. The rearrangement links TRBV6-1 to TRBJ1-2; 9 nucleotides agree with TRBD1. Sequenced sample: peripheral blood. The DNA for the CDR3 is TGTGCCAGCAGTGATGGGACAGGGCGATCCTATGGCTACACCTTC. It specifies CASSDGTGRSYGYTF.